What follows are 4 T cell receptor beta chains derived from one specimen sequenced in a study of OX40 agonist ivuxolimab in advanced cancers. Libraries were prepared by immunoSEQ multiplex PCR; TCRdb keeps only in-frame clonotypes and omits some of them. The table shows approximately 80,000 clones, with 85% occurring only once. The sequences come from CD4+ or CD8+ T cells sorted from blood, collected in a trial of the OX40 agonist ivuxolimab. All receptors derive from an adult with an advanced solid tumor such as melanoma, head and neck, liver or kidney cancer.

The V gene is TRBV2, the J gene TRBJ1-5, with a weak D call TRBD1 (6 bases). Trimming cost V 6 bases and J 2 bases, with 17 bases left between them. Per the germline V gene, CDR1 is SNHLY and CDR2 is FYNNEI. The CDR3 totals 16 residues. The CDR3 DNA reads TGTGCCAGCAGGGGTCTACAGGGCCCTGGCAATCAGCCCCAGCATTTT. Protein sequence: CASRGLQGPGNQPQHF.

This clone has a single count. The rearrangement links TRBV5-1 to TRBJ2-3; the match to TRBD2 covers 7 bases. Trimming removed 7 bases from V and 2 bases from J; junction bases left unmatched: 7. The length of the CDR3 is 14 residues. Germline V gives CDR1 SGHRS, CDR2 YFSETQ. CDR3 loop: CASGQRDSTDTQYF. In DNA form, the CDR3 reads TGCGCCAGCGGCCAGCGGGATTCCACAGATACGCAGTATTTT. The variable domain in full, completed from reference TRBV5-1 and TRBJ2-3, reads KAGVTQTPRYLIKTRGQQVTLSCSPISGHRSVSWYQQTPGQGLQFLFEYFSETQRNKGNFPGRFSGRQFSNSRSEMNVSTLELGDSALYLCASGQRDSTDTQYFGPGTRLTVL.

This clone was observed a few times. The chain carries TRBV9 and TRBJ1-6; D not certain. Germline CDR1 is SGDLS and CDR2 is YYNGEE. Trimming pared 0 bases from V and 4 bases from J, leaving 5 bases between. The CDR3 extends over 14 amino acids. In DNA, the CDR3 is TGTGCCAGCAGCGTAGAGGCGTATAATTCACCCCTCCACTTT. Residues: CASSVEAYNSPLHF.

The chain recombines TRBV19 with TRBJ1-1, with no clear D. The CDR3 contains 14 residues. Looked up from germline, CDR1 is LNHDA and CDR2 is SQIVND (reference sequence). Between the trimmed V and J ends, which lost 6 bases and 3 bases, there was a span of 14 bases. CDR3 loop: CASRRTVGHTEAFF. The CDR3 bases are TGTGCCAGTAGAAGGACCGTTGGGCACACTGAAGCTTTCTTT.